This T cell receptor beta chain derives from a study of T cell changes during pregnancy in multiple sclerosis. TCRdb keeps only in-frame clones here, not all; method: immunoSEQ multiplex PCR. This table has 75,000 to 90,000 clones, around 94% appearing once. Germline-derived CDR1 and CDR2 are SGHDT and YYEEEE. The CDR3 has 15 residues. V dropped 3 bases and J dropped 2 bases, with 14 bases sitting between them. The sample in question was CD4+ T cells from peripheral blood mononuclear cells, obtained before pregnancy. V and J are TRBV5-6 and TRBJ1-2, with D possibly matching TRBD1 (6 bases). This receptor was identified in a female donor with multiple sclerosis, enrolled in a pregnancy study. The chain's CDR3 is CASSSPGRGNYGYTF. For the CDR3, the DNA is TGTGCCAGCAGCTCTCCCGGGAGGGGGAACTATGGCTACACCTTC.